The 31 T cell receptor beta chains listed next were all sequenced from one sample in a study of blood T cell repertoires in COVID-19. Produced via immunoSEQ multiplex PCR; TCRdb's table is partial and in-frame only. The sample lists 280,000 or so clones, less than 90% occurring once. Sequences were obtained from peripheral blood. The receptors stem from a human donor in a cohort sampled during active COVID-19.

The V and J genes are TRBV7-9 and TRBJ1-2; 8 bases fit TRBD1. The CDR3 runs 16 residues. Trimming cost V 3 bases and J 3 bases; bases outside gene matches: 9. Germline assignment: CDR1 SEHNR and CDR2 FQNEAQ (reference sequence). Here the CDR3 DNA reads TGTGCCAGCAGCTTGGTTCGACAGGGGACTCACTATGGCTACACCTTC. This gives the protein CASSLVRQGTHYGYTF. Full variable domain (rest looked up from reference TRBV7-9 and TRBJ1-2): DTGVSQNPRHKITKRGQNVTFRCDPISEHNRLYWYRQTLGQGPEFLTYFQNEAQLEKSRLLSDRFSAERPKGSFSTLEIQRTEQGDSAMYLCASSLVRQGTHYGYTFGSGTRLTVV.

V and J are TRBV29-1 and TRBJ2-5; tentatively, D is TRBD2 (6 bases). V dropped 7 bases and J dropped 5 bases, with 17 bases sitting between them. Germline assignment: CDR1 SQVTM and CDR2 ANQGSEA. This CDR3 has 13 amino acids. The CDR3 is CSAKRGSIETQYF. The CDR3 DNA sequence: TGCAGCGCTAAACGGGGGAGCATCGAGACCCAGTACTTC.

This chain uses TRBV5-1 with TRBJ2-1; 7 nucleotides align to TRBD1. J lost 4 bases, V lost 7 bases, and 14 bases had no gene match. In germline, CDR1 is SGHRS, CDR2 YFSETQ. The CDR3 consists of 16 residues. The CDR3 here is CASRLAPGTEYNEQFF. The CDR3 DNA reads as TGCGCCAGCCGTCTGGCACCCGGGACAGAGTACAATGAGCAGTTCTTC.

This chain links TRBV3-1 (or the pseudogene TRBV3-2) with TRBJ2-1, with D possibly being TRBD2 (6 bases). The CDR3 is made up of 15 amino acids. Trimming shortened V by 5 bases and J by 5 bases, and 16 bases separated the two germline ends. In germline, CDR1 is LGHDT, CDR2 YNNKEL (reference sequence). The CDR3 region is CASSYRLGTNNEQFF. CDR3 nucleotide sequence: TGTGCCAGCAGCTACCGACTAGGGACGAACAATGAGCAGTTCTTC.

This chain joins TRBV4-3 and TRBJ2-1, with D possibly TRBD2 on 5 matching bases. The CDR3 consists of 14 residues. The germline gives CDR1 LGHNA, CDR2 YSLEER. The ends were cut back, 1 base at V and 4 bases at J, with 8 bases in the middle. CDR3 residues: CASSQARRYNEQFF. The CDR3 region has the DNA TGCGCCAGCAGCCAAGCGAGGAGGTACAATGAGCAGTTCTTC.

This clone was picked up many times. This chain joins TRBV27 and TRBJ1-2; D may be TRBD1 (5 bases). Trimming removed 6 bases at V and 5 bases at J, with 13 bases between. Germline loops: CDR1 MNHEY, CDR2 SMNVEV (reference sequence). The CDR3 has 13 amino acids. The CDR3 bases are TGTGCCAGCAGGGGCGGGGACCGTTATGGCTACACCTTC. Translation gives CASRGGDRYGYTF.

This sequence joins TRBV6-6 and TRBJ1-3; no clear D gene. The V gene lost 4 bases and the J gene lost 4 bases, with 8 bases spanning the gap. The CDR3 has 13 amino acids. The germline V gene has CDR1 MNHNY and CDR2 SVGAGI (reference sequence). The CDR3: CASSSREGNTIYF. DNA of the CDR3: TGTGCCAGCAGTTCGAGGGAGGGAAACACCATATATTTT.

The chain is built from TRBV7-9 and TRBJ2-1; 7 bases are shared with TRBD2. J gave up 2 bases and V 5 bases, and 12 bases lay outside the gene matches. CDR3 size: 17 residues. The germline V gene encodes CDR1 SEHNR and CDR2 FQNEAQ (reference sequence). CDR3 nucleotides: TGTGCCAGCAGCCCACCCGAGGTTCTAGCGGCCTACAATGAGCAGTTCTTC. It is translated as CASSPPEVLAAYNEQFF.

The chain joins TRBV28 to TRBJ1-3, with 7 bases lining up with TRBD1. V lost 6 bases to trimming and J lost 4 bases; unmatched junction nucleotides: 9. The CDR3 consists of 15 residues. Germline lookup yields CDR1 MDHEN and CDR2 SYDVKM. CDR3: CASSQTPGGGNTIYF. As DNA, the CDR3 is TGTGCCAGCAGCCAGACCCCAGGGGGAGGAAACACCATATATTTT.

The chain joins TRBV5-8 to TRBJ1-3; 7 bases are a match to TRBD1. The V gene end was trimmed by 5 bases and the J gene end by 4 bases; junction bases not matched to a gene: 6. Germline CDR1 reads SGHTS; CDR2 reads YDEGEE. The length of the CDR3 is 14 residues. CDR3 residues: CASSHPGQGNTIYF. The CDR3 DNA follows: TGTGCCAGCAGTCATCCGGGACAGGGAAACACCATATATTTT.

The DNA of the CDR3 is TGTGCCAGCAGCCAGAGGTTGGATACGCAGTATTTT. This sequence encodes CASSQRLDTQYF. J is TRBJ2-3 and V is TRBV14; D is unresolved. V lost 3 bases to trimming and J lost 6 bases, with 7 bases between them. The CDR3 has 12 amino acids. Germline CDR1 reads SGHDN; CDR2 reads FVKESK.

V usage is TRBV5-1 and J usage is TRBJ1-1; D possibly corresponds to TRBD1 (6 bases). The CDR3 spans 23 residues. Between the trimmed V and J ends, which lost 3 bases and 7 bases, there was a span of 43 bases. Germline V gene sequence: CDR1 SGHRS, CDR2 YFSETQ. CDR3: CASSSMNDGGASGLGARGREAFF. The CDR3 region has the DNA TGCGCCAGCAGCTCCATGAATGATGGGGGCGCCTCGGGATTAGGTGCCCGTGGCCGTGAAGCTTTCTTT.

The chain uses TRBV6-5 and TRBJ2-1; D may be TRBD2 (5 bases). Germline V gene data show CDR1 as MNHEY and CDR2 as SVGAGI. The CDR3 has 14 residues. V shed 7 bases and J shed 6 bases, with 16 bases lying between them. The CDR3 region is CASIGGTSLNEQFF. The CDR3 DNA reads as TGTGCCAGCATAGGAGGAACTAGTCTCAATGAGCAGTTCTTC.

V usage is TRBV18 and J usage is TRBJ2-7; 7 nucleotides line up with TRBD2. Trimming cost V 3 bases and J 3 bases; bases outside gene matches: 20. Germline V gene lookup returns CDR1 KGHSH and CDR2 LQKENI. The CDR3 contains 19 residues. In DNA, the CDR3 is TGTGCCAGCTCACCGTGGGGGGGTCTCACCCCCTACTACTACTACGAGCAGTACTTC. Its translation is CASSPWGGLTPYYYYEQYF.

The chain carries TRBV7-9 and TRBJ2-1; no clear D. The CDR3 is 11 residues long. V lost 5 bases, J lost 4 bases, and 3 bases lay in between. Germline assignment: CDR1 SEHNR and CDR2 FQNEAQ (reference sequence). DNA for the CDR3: TGTGCCAGCAGCCGTTACAATGAGCAGTTCTTC. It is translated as CASSRYNEQFF.

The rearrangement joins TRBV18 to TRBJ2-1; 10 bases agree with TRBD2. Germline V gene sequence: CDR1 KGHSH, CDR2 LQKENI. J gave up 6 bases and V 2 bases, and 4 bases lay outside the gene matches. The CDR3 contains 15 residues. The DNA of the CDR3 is TGTGCCAGCTCACCAGGACTAGCGGAGATCAATGAGCAGTTCTTC. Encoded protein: CASSPGLAEINEQFF.

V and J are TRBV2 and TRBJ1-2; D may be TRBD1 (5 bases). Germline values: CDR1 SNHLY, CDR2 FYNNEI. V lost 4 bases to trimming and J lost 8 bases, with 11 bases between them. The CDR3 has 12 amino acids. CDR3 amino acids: CASSADSPGYTF. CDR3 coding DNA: TGTGCCAGCAGTGCAGACAGCCCCGGCTACACCTTC.

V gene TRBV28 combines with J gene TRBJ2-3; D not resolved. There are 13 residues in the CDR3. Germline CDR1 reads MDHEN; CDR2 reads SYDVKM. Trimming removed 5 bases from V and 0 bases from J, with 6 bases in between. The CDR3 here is CASSEHSTDTQYF. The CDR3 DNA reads TGTGCCAGCAGTGAACACAGCACAGATACGCAGTATTTT. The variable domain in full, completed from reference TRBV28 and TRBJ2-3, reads DVKVTQSSRYLVKRTGEKVFLECVQDMDHENMFWYRQDPGLGLRLIYFSYDVKMKEKGDIPEGYSVSREKKERFSLILESASTNQTSMYLCASSEHSTDTQYFGPGTRLTVL.

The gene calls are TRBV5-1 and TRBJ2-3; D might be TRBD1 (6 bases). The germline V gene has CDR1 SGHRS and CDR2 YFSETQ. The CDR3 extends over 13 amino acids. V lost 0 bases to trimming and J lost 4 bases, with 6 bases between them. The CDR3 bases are TGCGCCAGCAGCTTGGACAGGGCAGATACGCAGTATTTT. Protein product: CASSLDRADTQYF.

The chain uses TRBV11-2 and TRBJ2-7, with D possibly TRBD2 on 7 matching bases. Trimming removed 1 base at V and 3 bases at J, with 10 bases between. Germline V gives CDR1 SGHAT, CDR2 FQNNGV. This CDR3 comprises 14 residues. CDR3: CASSLVGGGYEQYF. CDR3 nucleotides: TGTGCCAGCAGCTTAGTAGGGGGGGGCTACGAGCAGTACTTC.

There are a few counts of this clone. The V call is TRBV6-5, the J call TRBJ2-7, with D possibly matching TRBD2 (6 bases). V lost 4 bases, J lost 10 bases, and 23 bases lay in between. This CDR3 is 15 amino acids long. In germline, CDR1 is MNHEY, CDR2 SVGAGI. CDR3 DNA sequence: TGTGCCAGCAGTTCCGAGGACTATGACAGCCGGAATCAGTACTTC. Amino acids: CASSSEDYDSRNQYF.

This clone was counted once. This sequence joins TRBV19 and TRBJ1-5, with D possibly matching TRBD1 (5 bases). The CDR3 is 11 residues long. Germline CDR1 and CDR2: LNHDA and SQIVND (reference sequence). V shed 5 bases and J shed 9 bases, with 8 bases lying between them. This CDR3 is CASSWGGPQHF. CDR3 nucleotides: TGTGCCAGTAGTTGGGGCGGGCCCCAGCATTTT.

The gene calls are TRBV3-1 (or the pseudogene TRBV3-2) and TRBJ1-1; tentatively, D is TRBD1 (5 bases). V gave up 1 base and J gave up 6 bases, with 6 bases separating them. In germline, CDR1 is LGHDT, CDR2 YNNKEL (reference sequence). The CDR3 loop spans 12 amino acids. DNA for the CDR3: TGTGCCAGCAGCCAAGGGGGCGCTGAAGCTTTCTTT. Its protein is CASSQGGAEAFF.

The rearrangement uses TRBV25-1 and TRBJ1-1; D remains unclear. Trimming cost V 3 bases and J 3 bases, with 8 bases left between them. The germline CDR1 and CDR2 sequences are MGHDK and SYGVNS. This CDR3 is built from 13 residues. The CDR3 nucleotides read TGTGCCAGCAGTGAGCGGGGATACACTGAAGCTTTCTTT. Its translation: CASSERGYTEAFF.

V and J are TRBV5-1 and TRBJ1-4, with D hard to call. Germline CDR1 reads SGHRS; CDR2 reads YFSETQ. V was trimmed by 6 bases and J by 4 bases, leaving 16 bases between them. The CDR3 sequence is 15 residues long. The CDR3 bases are TGCGCCAGCATGCCCCACAGCGGGGTTAATGAAAAACTGTTTTTT. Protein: CASMPHSGVNEKLFF.

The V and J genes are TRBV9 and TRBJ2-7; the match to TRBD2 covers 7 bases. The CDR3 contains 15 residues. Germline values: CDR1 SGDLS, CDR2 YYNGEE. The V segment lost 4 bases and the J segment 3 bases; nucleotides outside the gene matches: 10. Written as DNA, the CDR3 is TGTGCCAGCAGCTCCCGAGCGGGAACTAACTACGAGCAGTACTTC. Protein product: CASSSRAGTNYEQYF.

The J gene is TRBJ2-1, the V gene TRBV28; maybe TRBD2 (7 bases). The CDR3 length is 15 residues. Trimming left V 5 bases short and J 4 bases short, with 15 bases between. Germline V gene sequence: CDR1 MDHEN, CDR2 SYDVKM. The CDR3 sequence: CASSQAGALYNEQFF. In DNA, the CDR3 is TGTGCCAGCAGTCAGGCGGGGGCTCTATACAATGAGCAGTTCTTC.

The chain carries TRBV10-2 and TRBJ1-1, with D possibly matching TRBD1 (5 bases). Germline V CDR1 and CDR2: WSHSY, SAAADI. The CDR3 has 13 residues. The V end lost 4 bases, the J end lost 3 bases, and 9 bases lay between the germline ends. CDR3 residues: CASSVGGHTEAFF. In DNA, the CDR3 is TGCGCCAGCAGTGTCGGGGGACACACTGAAGCTTTCTTT.

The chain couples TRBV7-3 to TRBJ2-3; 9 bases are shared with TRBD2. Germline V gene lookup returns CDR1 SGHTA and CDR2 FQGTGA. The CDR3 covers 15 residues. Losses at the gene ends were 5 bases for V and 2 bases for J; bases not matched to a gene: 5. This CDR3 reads CASSMTSGNTDTQYF. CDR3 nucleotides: TGTGCCAGCAGCATGACTAGCGGCAACACAGATACGCAGTATTTT.

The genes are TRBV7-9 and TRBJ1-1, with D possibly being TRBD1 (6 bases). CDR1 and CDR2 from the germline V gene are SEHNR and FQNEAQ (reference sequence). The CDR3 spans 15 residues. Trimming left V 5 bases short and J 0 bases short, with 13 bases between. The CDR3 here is CASSQPTGMNTEAFF. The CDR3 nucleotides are TGTGCCAGCAGCCAACCGACAGGAATGAACACTGAAGCTTTCTTT. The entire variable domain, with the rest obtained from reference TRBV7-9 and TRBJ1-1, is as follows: DTGVSQNPRHKITKRGQNVTFRCDPISEHNRLYWYRQTLGQGPEFLTYFQNEAQLEKSRLLSDRFSAERPKGSFSTLEIQRTEQGDSAMYLCASSQPTGMNTEAFFGQGTRLTVV.

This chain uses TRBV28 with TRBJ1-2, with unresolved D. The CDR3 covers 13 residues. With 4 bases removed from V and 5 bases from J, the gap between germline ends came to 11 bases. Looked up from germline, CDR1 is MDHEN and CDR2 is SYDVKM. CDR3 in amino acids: CASSSSGGYGYTF. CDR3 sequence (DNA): TGTGCCAGCAGTTCATCTGGAGGGTATGGCTACACCTTC.